These 22 T cell receptor beta chains share one sample of origin, sequenced in a study of Graves' ophthalmopathy and Graves' hyperthyroidism. From RNA, the CDR3 regions of TCR beta chains were amplified and sequenced. First-round RT-PCR relied on HTBI primers, and a second-round multiplex PCR came next. TCRdb reanalysed the multiplex PCR reads using MiXCR and keeps one entry per CDR3 protein. The table has about 740,000 distinct CDR3 sequences, 40% seen once. The material sequenced was peripheral blood. Receptors originate from an adult man with Graves' ophthalmopathy.

This clonotype came up a few times. This chain uses TRBV28 with TRBJ1-6, with D tentatively TRBD1 (5 bases). The CDR3 extends over 14 amino acids. In germline, CDR1 is MDHEN, CDR2 SYDVKM. Trimming removed 3 bases from V and 9 bases from J, with 12 bases in between. As DNA, the CDR3 is TGTGCCAGCAGTTTGATGGGACGGGTTTCACCCCTCCACTTT. This codes for CASSLMGRVSPLHF.

This clonotype was detected a few times. This chain uses TRBV7-9 with TRBJ2-5, with 7 positions matching TRBD1. The CDR3 totals 15 residues. V was pared by 5 bases and J by 0 bases, with 6 bases of the junction left unmatched. Germline V gives CDR1 SEHNR, CDR2 FQNEAQ (reference sequence). The CDR3, as DNA: TGTGCCAGCAGCAGCCCGGACAGGAACCAAGAGACCCAGTACTTC. Translation: CASSSPDRNQETQYF.

This clonotype was detected ten times or more. This chain links TRBV7-9 with TRBJ1-4; TRBD1 aligns across 8 bases. The length of the CDR3 is 14 residues. The V and J ends lost 3 bases and 6 bases, in that order; junction bases with no gene match: 3. Germline CDR1 and CDR2: SEHNR and FQNEAQ (reference sequence). CDR3 DNA sequence: TGTGCCAGCAGCTTTGGACAGGGAGATGAAAAACTGTTTTTT. Protein sequence: CASSFGQGDEKLFF. Filled out from reference TRBV7-9 and TRBJ1-4, the complete variable domain reads DTGVSQNPRHKITKRGQNVTFRCDPISEHNRLYWYRQTLGQGPEFLTYFQNEAQLEKSRLLSDRFSAERPKGSFSTLEIQRTEQGDSAMYLCASSFGQGDEKLFFGSGTQLSVL.

V and J are TRBV27 and TRBJ2-7, with TRBD1 matching 8 bases. Germline values: CDR1 MNHEY, CDR2 SMNVEV (reference sequence). The CDR3 has 15 residues. After removal of 0 bases from V and 4 bases from J, the junction contained 5 bases not matched to a gene. CDR3 sequence (DNA): TGTGCCAGCAGTTTATCGCAGGGGGCGGGATACGAGCAGTACTTC. Protein: CASSLSQGAGYEQYF.

This clonotype was seen only a few times. V usage is TRBV7-9 and J usage is TRBJ2-7, with D hard to call. V lost 2 bases and J 6 bases, leaving 8 bases between the germline ends. CDR3 length: 12 residues. Germline V gene data show CDR1 as SEHNR and CDR2 as FQNEAQ (reference sequence). DNA of the CDR3: TGTGCCAGCAGCTTATCCCGACTCGAGCAGTACTTC. Protein: CASSLSRLEQYF.

This clonotype was recorded many times. This sequence joins TRBV20-1 and TRBJ1-4, with TRBD1 matching over 7 bases. The CDR3 sequence is 14 residues long. V lost 4 bases, J lost 8 bases, and 10 bases stayed unmatched. From germline, CDR1 is DFQATT and CDR2 SNEGSKA (reference sequence). The CDR3: CSAMADREREKLFF. The CDR3 region has the DNA TGCAGTGCTATGGCCGACAGGGAACGAGAAAAACTGTTTTTT.

This clonotype showed up many times. This sequence joins TRBV10-3 and TRBJ2-7, with D uncertain. Germline V gives CDR1 ENHRY, CDR2 SYGVKD. This CDR3 has 14 residues. V dropped 0 bases and J dropped 5 bases, with 11 bases sitting between them. The CDR3 region is CAISESAGEHEQYF. CDR3 coding DNA: TGTGCCATCAGTGAGTCAGCTGGGGAACACGAGCAGTACTTC.

Turning to this clonotype: A single base separates this from a much larger clone, so it may be a read error. CDR3 residues: CANSPRRQTRETQYF. CDR3 nucleotides: TGTGCCAACAGCCCCCGGAGGCAGACGCGAGAGACCCAGTACTTC. The chain combines TRBV7-6 with TRBJ2-5, with D perhaps TRBD2 (5 bases). CDR3 size: 15 residues. CDR1 SGHVS and CDR2 FNYEAQ come from the germline V gene.

The V gene is TRBV7-9, the J gene TRBJ2-7; D is perhaps TRBD1 (5 bases). CDR1 is SEHNR and CDR2 is FQNEAQ in the germline V gene (reference sequence). This CDR3 has 12 amino acids. V lost 8 bases to trimming and J lost 7 bases, with 15 bases between them. The CDR3 nucleotides are TGTGCCAGCGGCGCGCAAGGGGAAGAGCAGTACTTC. Protein: CASGAQGEEQYF.

This chain connects TRBV25-1 to TRBJ2-2, with 9 positions matching TRBD2. With 5 bases clipped from V and 7 bases from J, the junction kept 11 bases outside the gene matches. Germline CDR1 and CDR2: MGHDK and SYGVNS. The CDR3 runs to 16 residues. CDR3 sequence: CASSYSIAGVGGELFF. CDR3 bases: TGTGCCAGCAGTTACTCTATAGCGGGAGTGGGCGGGGAGCTGTTTTTT.

This chain uses TRBV7-2 with TRBJ1-5; 7 bases line up with TRBD1. This CDR3 is 15 amino acids long. With 5 bases clipped from V and 3 bases from J, the junction kept 7 bases outside the gene matches. CDR1 SGHTA and CDR2 FQGNSA come from the germline V gene. In DNA form, the CDR3 reads TGTGCCAGCAGCCCAACAGGGGATCCCAATCAGCCCCAGCATTTT. This gives the protein CASSPTGDPNQPQHF.

The table lists this clonotype with many counts. The chain links TRBV7-6 to TRBJ1-1; D remains unclear. Germline CDR1 reads SGHVS; CDR2 reads FNYEAQ. The CDR3 sequence is 16 residues long. V shed 6 bases and J shed 1 base, with 18 bases lying between them. CDR3 protein: CASRATPDRSNTEAFF. The CDR3 DNA reads TGTGCCAGCAGAGCCACCCCCGATCGTTCGAACACTGAAGCTTTCTTT.

The chain recombines TRBV20-1 with TRBJ1-1; 8 bases are a match to TRBD1. There are 12 residues in the CDR3. The V and J ends lost 3 bases and 10 bases, in that order; junction bases with no gene match: 7. Per germline, CDR1 DFQATT and CDR2 SNEGSKA (reference sequence). The CDR3 DNA is TGCAGTGCTAGGCAGGGGGCTGTCGGAGCTTTCTTT. Its translation is CSARQGAVGAFF.

This clonotype was detected a few times. The chain uses TRBV12-3 or TRBV12-4 and TRBJ2-5; D call uncertain. V lost 4 bases and J lost 4, with 10 bases in between. This CDR3 contains 13 residues. The CDR3 coding sequence is TGTGCCAGCAGTTGGAGTAAGTCAGAGACCCAGTACTTC. This gives the protein CASSWSKSETQYF.

The chain has TRBV7-9 and TRBJ1-1; 10 bases match TRBD1. This CDR3 is 17 amino acids long. The V gene's germline CDR1 is SEHNR and CDR2 FQNEAQ (reference sequence). Trimming cost V 4 bases and J 4 bases; bases outside gene matches: 12. This chain's CDR3 is CASSYRQGAVRGTEAFF. The CDR3 DNA sequence: TGTGCCAGCAGCTACCGACAGGGGGCGGTTCGGGGCACTGAAGCTTTCTTT.

This sequence joins TRBV7-7 and TRBJ2-5; TRBD1 aligns across 10 bases. V was pared by 2 bases and J by 11 bases, with 8 bases of the junction left unmatched. Germline assignment: CDR1 SSHAT and CDR2 FNYEAQ (reference sequence). CDR3 length: 14 residues. CDR3 nucleotide sequence: TGTGCCAGCAGCTTATTTGGGACAGGGGTGAAGCAGTACTTC. Encoded protein: CASSLFGTGVKQYF.

This clonotype was counted between two and nine times. CDR3 DNA: TGTGCCAGCAGCTTAGATCCGATAGGAACTACTAATGAAAAACTGTTTTTT. Encoded protein: CASSLDPIGTTNEKLFF. V is TRBV7-9 and J is TRBJ1-4; unclear D gene. Trimming shortened V by 1 base and J by 2 bases, and 14 bases separated the two germline ends. Per the germline V gene, CDR1 is SEHNR and CDR2 is FQNEAQ (reference sequence). There are 17 residues in the CDR3. Drawing the rest from reference TRBV7-9 and TRBJ1-4, the complete variable domain is DTGVSQNPRHKITKRGQNVTFRCDPISEHNRLYWYRQTLGQGPEFLTYFQNEAQLEKSRLLSDRFSAERPKGSFSTLEIQRTEQGDSAMYLCASSLDPIGTTNEKLFFGSGTQLSVL.

This clonotype was recorded at least ten times. CDR3 sequence (DNA): TGTGCCACCAGCCCATTCTCCGCCGGGACCGCTATGAACACTGAAGCTTTCTTT. This encodes CATSPFSAGTAMNTEAFF. This chain joins TRBV10-3 and TRBJ1-1, with D possibly matching TRBD1 (5 bases). Between the trimmed V and J ends, which lost 10 bases and 0 bases, there was a span of 27 bases. Germline V CDR1 and CDR2: ENHRY, SYGVKD. The CDR3 totals 18 residues.

The chain combines TRBV7-9 with TRBJ2-5, with a tentative D call TRBD2 (5 bases). The germline V gene has CDR1 SEHNR and CDR2 FQNEAQ (reference sequence). The CDR3 has 14 amino acids. V lost 2 bases and J lost 7, with 14 bases in between. Here the CDR3 DNA reads TGTGCCAGCAGCTTAATAGCCGGGGAGTGGACCCAGTACTTC. It is translated as CASSLIAGEWTQYF.

Concerning this clonotype itself: Given a much more abundant clone one base away, this may be a read error. This chain joins TRBV7-9 and TRBJ1-3; unclear D gene. This CDR3 contains 13 residues. Germline V gene lookup returns CDR1 SEHNR and CDR2 FQNEAQ (reference sequence). DNA of the CDR3: TGTGCCAGCAGGGAGGGCATCCGAAACGCCATATATTTT. Translating gives CASREGIRNAIYF.

This clonotype was seen ten or more times. This chain links TRBV19 with TRBJ1-2; TRBD1 might be the D (5 bases). From germline, CDR1 is LNHDA and CDR2 SQIVND (reference sequence). The CDR3 length is 13 residues. Trimming took off 9 bases at V and 3 bases at J, with 14 bases between the two ends. The CDR3 region is CASSEGIYYGYTF. The DNA of the CDR3 is TGTGCCAGCAGTGAGGGGATATACTATGGCTACACCTTC. The full variable domain, rest sourced from reference TRBV19 and TRBJ1-2, is DGGITQSPKYLFRKEGQNVTLSCEQNLNHDAMYWYRQDPGQGLRLIYYSQIVNDFQKGDIAEGYSVSREKKESFPLTVTSAQKNPTAFYLCASSEGIYYGYTFGSGTRLTVV.

The J gene is TRBJ1-1, the V gene TRBV7-2; D unresolved. This CDR3 region has 13 residues. Germline CDR1 SGHTA, CDR2 FQGNSA. V was pared by 1 base and J by 1 base, with 4 bases between. The CDR3 nucleotides are TGTACCAGCAGCTTAGAGGGGAACACTGAAGCTTTCTTT. It is translated as CTSSLEGNTEAFF.